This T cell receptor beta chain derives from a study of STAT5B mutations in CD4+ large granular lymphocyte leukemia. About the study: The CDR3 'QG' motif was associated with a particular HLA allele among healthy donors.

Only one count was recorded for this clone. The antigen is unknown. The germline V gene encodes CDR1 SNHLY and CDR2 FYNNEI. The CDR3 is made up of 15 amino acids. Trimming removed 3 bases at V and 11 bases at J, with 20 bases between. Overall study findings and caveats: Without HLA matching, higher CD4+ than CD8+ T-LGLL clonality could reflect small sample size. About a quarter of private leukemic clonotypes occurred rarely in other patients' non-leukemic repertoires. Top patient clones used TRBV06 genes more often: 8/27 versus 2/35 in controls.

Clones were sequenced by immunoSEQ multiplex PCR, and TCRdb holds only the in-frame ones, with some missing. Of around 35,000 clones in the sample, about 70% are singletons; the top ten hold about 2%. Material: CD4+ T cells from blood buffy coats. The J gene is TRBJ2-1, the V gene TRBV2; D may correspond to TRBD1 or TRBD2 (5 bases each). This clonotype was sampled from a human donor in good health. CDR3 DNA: TGTGCCAGCAGTGAGGGACGGATCCTCGCAACCAAGCAGTTCTTC. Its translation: CASSEGRILATKQFF.